This TCR beta chain emerged from a study of T cell changes during pregnancy in multiple sclerosis. The CDR3 runs 14 residues. V lost 1 base to trimming and J lost 4 bases, with 10 bases between them. Germline assignment: CDR1 KGHSH and CDR2 LQKENI. The data were produced by immunoSEQ multiplex PCR, yet TCRdb's version contains in-frame clones alone and is incomplete. This table holds fewer than 35,000 clones, roughly nine tenths found once. This specimen was CD4+ T cells from peripheral blood mononuclear cells, taken in the third trimester of pregnancy. This receptor was taken from a female donor in good health, enrolled as a control in a pregnancy study. The chain joins TRBV18 to TRBJ2-5; tentatively, D is TRBD1 (6 bases). For the CDR3, the DNA is TGTGCCAGCTCACCACGGCAGGGGCGAGAGACCCAGTACTTC. This gives the protein CASSPRQGRETQYF.